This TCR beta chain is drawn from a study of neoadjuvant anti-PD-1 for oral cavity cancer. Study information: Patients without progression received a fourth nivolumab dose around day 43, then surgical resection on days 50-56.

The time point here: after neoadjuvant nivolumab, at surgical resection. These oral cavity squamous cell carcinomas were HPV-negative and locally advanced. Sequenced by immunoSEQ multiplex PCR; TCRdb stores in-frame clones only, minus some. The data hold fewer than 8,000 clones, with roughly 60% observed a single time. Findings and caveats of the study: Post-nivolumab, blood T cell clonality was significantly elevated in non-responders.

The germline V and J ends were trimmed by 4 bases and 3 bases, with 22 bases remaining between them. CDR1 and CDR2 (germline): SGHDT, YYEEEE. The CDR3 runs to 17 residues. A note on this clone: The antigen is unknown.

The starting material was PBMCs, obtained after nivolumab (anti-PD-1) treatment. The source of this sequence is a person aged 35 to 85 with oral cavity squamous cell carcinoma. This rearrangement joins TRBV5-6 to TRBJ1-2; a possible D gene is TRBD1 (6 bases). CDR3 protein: CASSPLSGGRVDYGYTF. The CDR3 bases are TGTGCCAGCAGCCCCCTCTCGGGGGGCAGAGTGGACTATGGCTACACCTTC.